A selection of T cell receptor beta chains follows, all from one sample in a study of T cell repertoires in cytomegalovirus infection. TCRdb passed the reads through MiXCR, listing each CDR3 protein once. The sample records roughly 220,000 distinct CDR3 sequences, roughly 34% being singletons. The antigens for these receptors are not known. The specimen comprised CD8+ T cells from cultured PBMCs, sampled from culture after CMV antigen stimulation. These TCRs come from a human donor in good health (CMV status not recorded). Some clones in this sample may be carry-over from other donors' samples. Each CDR3 is given with its conserved first and last residue. Each record gives: D gene, V gene, J gene, clone size, CDR3 protein, CDR3 DNA. A D gene is named only where the DNA matches it firmly. Clone size appears in some rows only: once, few, many, or a class for an expanded clone.

d_call: TRBD2
v_call: TRBV6-5
j_call: TRBJ2-1
clone_size: NA
cdr3_aa: CASSLGGGPNEQFF
cdr3_nt: TGTGCCAGCAGTCTTGGCGGGGGGCCTAATGAGCAGTTCTTC

d_call: NA
v_call: TRBV7-6
j_call: TRBJ2-3
clone_size: many
cdr3_aa: CASSLAGSHADTTYF
cdr3_nt: TGTGCCAGCAGCTTAGCTGGAAGTCACGCAGATACGACGTATTTT

d_call: TRBD2
v_call: TRBV7-2
j_call: TRBJ2-1
clone_size: NA
cdr3_aa: CASSSGLADYNEQFF
cdr3_nt: TGTGCCAGCAGCTCGGGACTAGCCGATTACAATGAGCAGTTCTTC

d_call: TRBD1
v_call: TRBV7-6
j_call: TRBJ1-6
clone_size: many
cdr3_aa: CASSRGRQGANSPLHF
cdr3_nt: TGTGCCAGCAGTCGTGGGAGACAGGGGGCAAATTCACCCCTCCACTTT

d_call: NA
v_call: TRBV20-1
j_call: TRBJ2-1
clone_size: NA
cdr3_aa: CSALPGTAQVNERFF
cdr3_nt: TGCAGTGCCCTGCCGGGGACTGCCCAAGTCAATGAGCGGTTCTTC

d_call: NA
v_call: TRBV6-8
j_call: TRBJ2-1
clone_size: NA
cdr3_aa: CASIKKRIFSYNEQFF
cdr3_nt: TGTGCCAGCATCAAAAAGAGGATCTTCTCCTACAATGAGCAGTTCTTC

d_call: NA
v_call: TRBV27
j_call: TRBJ1-5
clone_size: NA
cdr3_aa: CASSLGFGDQPQHF
cdr3_nt: TGTGCCAGCAGTTTAGGGTTCGGGGATCAGCCCCAGCATTTT

d_call: NA
v_call: TRBV7-4
j_call: TRBJ1-4
clone_size: NA
cdr3_aa: CASSSGFEKLFF
cdr3_nt: TGTGCCAGCAGCTCCGGGTTCGAAAAACTGTTTTTT

d_call: NA
v_call: TRBV7-9
j_call: TRBJ1-1
clone_size: NA
cdr3_aa: CASSGRPSTEAFF
cdr3_nt: TGTGCCAGCAGCGGACGGCCTAGCACTGAAGCTTTCTTT

d_call: TRBD2
v_call: TRBV6-6
j_call: TRBJ2-5
clone_size: NA
cdr3_aa: CASSYVGEGMAEETQYF
cdr3_nt: TGTGCCAGCAGTTACGTGGGGGAGGGGATGGCTGAGGAGACCCAGTACTTC

d_call: TRBD1
v_call: TRBV13
j_call: TRBJ1-4
clone_size: NA
cdr3_aa: CASSLAGTGDEKLFF
cdr3_nt: TGTGCCAGCAGCTTAGCCGGGACAGGGGATGAAAAACTGTTTTTT

d_call: NA
v_call: TRBV7-9
j_call: TRBJ1-1
clone_size: NA
cdr3_aa: CASSLVPGHLGTEAFF
cdr3_nt: TGTGCCAGCAGCTTAGTCCCGGGACACCTGGGGACTGAAGCTTTCTTT

d_call: TRBD1
v_call: TRBV7-6
j_call: TRBJ1-1
clone_size: NA
cdr3_aa: CASSPDRRNTEAFF
cdr3_nt: TGTGCCAGCAGCCCGGACAGGCGGAACACTGAAGCTTTCTTT

d_call: NA
v_call: TRBV11-2
j_call: TRBJ2-1
clone_size: few
cdr3_aa: CASSSQTDQGPSYNEQFF
cdr3_nt: TGTGCCAGCAGCTCCCAGACTGATCAGGGCCCCTCCTACAATGAGCAGTTCTTC

d_call: NA
v_call: TRBV2
j_call: TRBJ1-5
clone_size: NA
cdr3_aa: CASSASQGQPQHF
cdr3_nt: TGTGCCAGCAGTGCGAGCCAGGGCCAGCCCCAGCATTTT

d_call: TRBD2
v_call: TRBV11-2
j_call: TRBJ2-3
clone_size: NA
cdr3_aa: CASSFYLAGGTDTQYF
cdr3_nt: TGTGCCAGCAGCTTCTACTTAGCGGGAGGCACAGATACGCAGTATTTT

d_call: NA
v_call: TRBV5-6
j_call: TRBJ1-2
clone_size: few
cdr3_aa: CASSLDRNYGYTF
cdr3_nt: TGTGCCAGCAGCTTGGACAGGAACTATGGCTACACCTTC

d_call: TRBD2
v_call: TRBV27
j_call: TRBJ2-7
clone_size: NA
cdr3_aa: CASRPRLTSLDHEQYF
cdr3_nt: TGTGCCAGCAGACCCCGACTGACTAGCCTGGACCACGAGCAGTACTTC

d_call: NA
v_call: TRBV12-3/TRBV12-4
j_call: TRBJ2-5
clone_size: NA
cdr3_aa: CASSFGGETQYF
cdr3_nt: TGTGCCAGCAGTTTTGGGGGAGAGACCCAGTACTTC

d_call: NA
v_call: TRBV11-2
j_call: TRBJ1-5
clone_size: few
cdr3_aa: CASSLDHRVSQPQHF
cdr3_nt: TGTGCCAGCAGCTTAGACCACAGGGTTAGTCAGCCCCAGCATTTT

d_call: TRBD1
v_call: TRBV6-5
j_call: TRBJ1-1
clone_size: NA
cdr3_aa: CASTYTGTGGGTEAFF
cdr3_nt: TGTGCCAGCACCTATACCGGGACAGGGGGAGGCACTGAAGCTTTCTTT

d_call: NA
v_call: TRBV6-1
j_call: TRBJ1-5
clone_size: few
cdr3_aa: CASSEKEEGGQPQHF
cdr3_nt: TGTGCCAGCAGTGAAAAAGAGGAGGGGGGTCAGCCCCAGCATTTT

d_call: TRBD2
v_call: TRBV27
j_call: TRBJ2-1
clone_size: few
cdr3_aa: CASSFGTSNNEQFF
cdr3_nt: TGTGCCAGCAGTTTCGGGACTAGCAACAATGAGCAGTTCTTC

d_call: TRBD1
v_call: TRBV27
j_call: TRBJ2-5
clone_size: NA
cdr3_aa: CASGGQGATWETQYF
cdr3_nt: TGTGCCAGCGGGGGACAGGGGGCAACTTGGGAGACCCAGTACTTC

d_call: NA
v_call: TRBV6-6
j_call: TRBJ2-6
clone_size: NA
cdr3_aa: CASTKRGESLTGTNVLTF
cdr3_nt: TGTGCCAGCACGAAGAGAGGGGAGAGTCTGACTGGGACCAACGTCCTGACTTTC

d_call: NA
v_call: TRBV19
j_call: TRBJ2-1
clone_size: NA
cdr3_aa: CASSIGASEQFF
cdr3_nt: TGTGCCAGTAGTATAGGGGCTAGTGAGCAGTTCTTC

d_call: NA
v_call: TRBV7-3
j_call: TRBJ1-2
clone_size: NA
cdr3_aa: CASSPEGKGYGYTF
cdr3_nt: TGTGCCAGCAGCCCCGAGGGAAAGGGGTATGGCTACACCTTC

d_call: NA
v_call: TRBV7-2
j_call: TRBJ2-1
clone_size: many
cdr3_aa: CASSLGGKGAYNEQFF
cdr3_nt: TGTGCCAGCAGCTTAGGAGGGAAAGGCGCCTACAATGAGCAGTTCTTC

d_call: NA
v_call: TRBV4-1
j_call: TRBJ1-5
clone_size: NA
cdr3_aa: CASSQDSSTRNQPQHF
cdr3_nt: TGCGCCAGCAGCCAAGATAGTAGTACACGGAATCAGCCCCAGCATTTT

d_call: NA
v_call: TRBV30
j_call: TRBJ1-1
clone_size: NA
cdr3_aa: CAWSASQRAAEAFF
cdr3_nt: TGTGCCTGGAGTGCCTCGCAGCGGGCGGCTGAAGCTTTCTTT

d_call: NA
v_call: TRBV7-6
j_call: TRBJ2-7
clone_size: NA
cdr3_aa: CASSLADGNYEQYF
cdr3_nt: TGTGCCAGCAGCTTAGCGGACGGAAACTACGAGCAGTACTTC

d_call: NA
v_call: TRBV20-1
j_call: TRBJ2-1
clone_size: NA
cdr3_aa: CSAREDQIGSSYNEQFF
cdr3_nt: TGCAGTGCTAGAGAGGACCAGATCGGGAGCTCCTACAATGAGCAGTTCTTC

d_call: NA
v_call: TRBV11-2
j_call: TRBJ2-3
clone_size: once
cdr3_aa: CASSLGVRRVVADTQYF
cdr3_nt: TGTGCCAGCAGCTTAGGTGTCAGGAGAGTGGTCGCAGATACGCAGTATTTT

d_call: TRBD1
v_call: TRBV5-4
j_call: TRBJ1-1
clone_size: NA
cdr3_aa: CASSRDRGNTEAFF
cdr3_nt: TGTGCCAGCAGCAGGGACAGGGGAAACACTGAAGCTTTCTTT

d_call: NA
v_call: TRBV7-9
j_call: TRBJ2-3
clone_size: NA
cdr3_aa: CASSQVGLGEDTQYF
cdr3_nt: TGTGCCAGCAGTCAAGTCGGCTTAGGGGAAGATACGCAGTATTTT

d_call: NA
v_call: TRBV9
j_call: TRBJ2-3
clone_size: NA
cdr3_aa: CASSVRGGIGTDTQYF
cdr3_nt: TGTGCCAGCAGCGTACGAGGGGGGATCGGCACAGATACGCAGTATTTT

d_call: NA
v_call: TRBV27
j_call: TRBJ2-1
clone_size: few
cdr3_aa: CASGRPQTVRFDNEQFF
cdr3_nt: TGTGCCAGCGGAAGGCCGCAGACAGTTCGTTTCGACAATGAGCAGTTCTTC

d_call: TRBD1
v_call: TRBV7-2
j_call: TRBJ1-6
clone_size: NA
cdr3_aa: CASSSHAGQINSPLHF
cdr3_nt: TGTGCCAGCAGCTCGCACGCGGGACAGATAAATTCACCCCTCCACTTT

d_call: TRBD1
v_call: TRBV7-6
j_call: TRBJ1-1
clone_size: NA
cdr3_aa: CASSRTGGGEAFF
cdr3_nt: TGTGCCAGCAGCAGGACAGGGGGCGGTGAAGCTTTCTTT

d_call: NA
v_call: TRBV27
j_call: TRBJ1-2
clone_size: NA
cdr3_aa: CASSFRRGQDGYTF
cdr3_nt: TGTGCCAGCAGTTTTCGGCGGGGGCAGGATGGCTACACCTTC

d_call: TRBD1
v_call: TRBV7-9
j_call: TRBJ2-7
clone_size: few
cdr3_aa: CASSPRTGSSYEQYF
cdr3_nt: TGTGCCAGCAGTCCGCGGACAGGGAGCTCCTACGAGCAGTACTTC

d_call: NA
v_call: TRBV7-4
j_call: TRBJ1-3
clone_size: NA
cdr3_aa: CASSLYVTENTIYF
cdr3_nt: TGTGCCAGCAGCTTATATGTGACAGAAAACACCATATATTTT

d_call: TRBD1
v_call: TRBV20-1
j_call: TRBJ1-1
clone_size: NA
cdr3_aa: CSARDPGGTEAFF
cdr3_nt: TGCAGTGCTAGAGATCCAGGGGGCACTGAAGCTTTCTTT

d_call: NA
v_call: TRBV7-6
j_call: TRBJ1-5
clone_size: NA
cdr3_aa: CASSLDGRGQPQHF
cdr3_nt: TGTGCCAGCAGCTTAGACGGACGGGGTCAGCCCCAGCATTTT

d_call: NA
v_call: TRBV28
j_call: TRBJ1-6
clone_size: NA
cdr3_aa: CASSLIHRDTDGSPLHF
cdr3_nt: TGTGCCAGCAGTTTAATCCACCGGGACACCGATGGTTCACCCCTCCACTTT

d_call: NA
v_call: TRBV7-9
j_call: TRBJ1-1
clone_size: many
cdr3_aa: CASSLVAQGPEAFF
cdr3_nt: TGTGCCAGCAGCTTAGTGGCACAGGGCCCTGAGGCTTTCTTT

d_call: NA
v_call: TRBV11-2
j_call: TRBJ1-1
clone_size: few
cdr3_aa: CASSLPVRNTEAFF
cdr3_nt: TGTGCCAGCAGCTTACCCGTGAGAAACACTGAAGCTTTCTTT

d_call: TRBD1
v_call: TRBV10-2
j_call: TRBJ2-7
clone_size: NA
cdr3_aa: CASSEGTETSYEQYF
cdr3_nt: TGCGCCAGCAGTGAGGGGACAGAGACCTCCTACGAGCAGTACTTC

d_call: NA
v_call: TRBV12-5
j_call: TRBJ2-5
clone_size: few
cdr3_aa: CASGPGEAQYF
cdr3_nt: TGTGCTAGTGGCCCTGGTGAGGCCCAGTACTTC

d_call: TRBD1
v_call: TRBV19
j_call: TRBJ2-1
clone_size: NA
cdr3_aa: CASRTGYNEQFF
cdr3_nt: TGTGCCAGTAGGACAGGGTACAATGAGCAGTTCTTC

d_call: TRBD2
v_call: TRBV5-1
j_call: TRBJ2-5
clone_size: NA
cdr3_aa: CASSGGLAGEIETQYF
cdr3_nt: TGCGCCAGCAGCGGGGGACTAGCGGGAGAAATCGAGACCCAGTACTTC

d_call: NA
v_call: TRBV6-4
j_call: TRBJ2-3
clone_size: NA
cdr3_aa: CASSEAGSSTDTQYF
cdr3_nt: TGTGCCAGCAGTGAGGCAGGATCTAGCACAGATACGCAGTATTTT

d_call: NA
v_call: TRBV14
j_call: TRBJ2-2
clone_size: NA
cdr3_aa: CASSQVLWIGELFF
cdr3_nt: TGTGCCAGCAGCCAAGTTTTGTGGATCGGGGAGCTGTTTTTT

d_call: NA
v_call: TRBV7-9
j_call: TRBJ1-1
clone_size: NA
cdr3_aa: CASSQKTDNTEAFF
cdr3_nt: TGTGCCAGCAGCCAAAAGACAGACAACACTGAAGCTTTCTTT

d_call: TRBD1
v_call: TRBV11-2
j_call: TRBJ1-1
clone_size: few
cdr3_aa: CASSLYLGQGAGDTEAFF
cdr3_nt: TGTGCCAGCAGCCTGTATCTGGGACAGGGGGCGGGGGACACTGAAGCTTTCTTT